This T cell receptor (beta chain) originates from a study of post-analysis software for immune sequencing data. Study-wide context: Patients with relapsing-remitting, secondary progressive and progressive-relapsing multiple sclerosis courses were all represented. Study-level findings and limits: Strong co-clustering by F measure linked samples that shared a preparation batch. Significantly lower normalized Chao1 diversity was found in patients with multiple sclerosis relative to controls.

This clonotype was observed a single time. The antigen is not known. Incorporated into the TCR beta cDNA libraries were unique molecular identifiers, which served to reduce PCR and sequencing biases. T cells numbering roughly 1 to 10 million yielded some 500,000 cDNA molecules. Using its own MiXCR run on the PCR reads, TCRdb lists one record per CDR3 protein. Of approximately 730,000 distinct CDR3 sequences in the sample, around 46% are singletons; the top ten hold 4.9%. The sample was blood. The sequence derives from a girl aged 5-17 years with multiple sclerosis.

This CDR3 reads CASSLFSGGANGYTF. In DNA form, the CDR3 reads TGTGCCAGCAGCTTATTTTCGGGGGGGGCAAATGGCTACACCTTC. This chain links TRBV7-3 with TRBJ1-2, with D perhaps TRBD1 (6 bases). The V gene lost 2 bases and the J gene lost 6 bases, with 16 bases spanning the gap. The CDR3 loop spans 15 amino acids. Per the germline V gene, CDR1 is SGHTA and CDR2 is FQGTGA.